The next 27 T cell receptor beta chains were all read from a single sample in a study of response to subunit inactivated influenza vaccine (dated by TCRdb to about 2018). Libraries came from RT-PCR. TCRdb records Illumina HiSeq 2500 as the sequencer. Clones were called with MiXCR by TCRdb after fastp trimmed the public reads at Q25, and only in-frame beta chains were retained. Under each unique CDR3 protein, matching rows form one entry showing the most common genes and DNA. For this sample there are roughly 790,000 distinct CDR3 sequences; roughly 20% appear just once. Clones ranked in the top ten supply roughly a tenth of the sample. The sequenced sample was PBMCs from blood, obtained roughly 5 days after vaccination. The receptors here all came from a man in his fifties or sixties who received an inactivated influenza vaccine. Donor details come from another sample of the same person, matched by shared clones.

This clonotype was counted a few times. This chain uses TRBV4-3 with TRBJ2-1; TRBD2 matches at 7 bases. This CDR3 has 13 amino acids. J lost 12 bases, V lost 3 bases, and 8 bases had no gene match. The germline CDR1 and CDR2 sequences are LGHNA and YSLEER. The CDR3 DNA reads TGCGCCAGCAGCCAGGACCGACTAGCAGGGCAGTTCTTC. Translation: CASSQDRLAGQFF.

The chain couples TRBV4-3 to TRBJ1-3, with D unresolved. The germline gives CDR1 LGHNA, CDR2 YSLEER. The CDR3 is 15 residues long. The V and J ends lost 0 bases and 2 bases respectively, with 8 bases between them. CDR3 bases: TGCGCCAGCAGCCAAGATGCGGGTACTGGAAACACCATATATTTT. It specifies CASSQDAGTGNTIYF.

The CDR3 bases are TGTGCCAGCAGCTCAGATGGGACAGGGAGATCTGGCTACACCTTC. It is translated as CASSSDGTGRSGYTF. The chain joins TRBV7-2 to TRBJ1-2; 9 bases are shared with TRBD1. The CDR3 covers 15 residues. With V trimmed by 4 bases and J by 7 bases, 10 bases remained unmatched. Germline V gene data show CDR1 as SGHTA and CDR2 as FQGNSA.

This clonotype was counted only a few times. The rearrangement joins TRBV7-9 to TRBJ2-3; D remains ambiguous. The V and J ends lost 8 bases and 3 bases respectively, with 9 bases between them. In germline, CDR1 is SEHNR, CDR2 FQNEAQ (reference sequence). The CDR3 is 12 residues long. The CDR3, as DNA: TGTGCCAGCGGCACTTATACAGATACGCAGTATTTT. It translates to CASGTYTDTQYF.

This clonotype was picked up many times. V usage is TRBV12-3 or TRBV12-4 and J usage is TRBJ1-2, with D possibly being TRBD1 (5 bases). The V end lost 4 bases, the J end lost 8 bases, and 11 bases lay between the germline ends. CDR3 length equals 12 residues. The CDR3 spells CASSYGGTGYTF. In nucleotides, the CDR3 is TGTGCCAGCAGTTACGGAGGGACCGGCTACACCTTC.

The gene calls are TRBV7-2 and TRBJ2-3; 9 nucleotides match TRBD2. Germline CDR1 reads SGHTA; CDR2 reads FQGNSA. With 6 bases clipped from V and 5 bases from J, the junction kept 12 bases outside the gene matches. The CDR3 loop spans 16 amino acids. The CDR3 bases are TGTGCCAGCAGATTCGGCGGGGGGGCCGGAAAAGATACGCAGTATTTT. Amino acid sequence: CASRFGGGAGKDTQYF. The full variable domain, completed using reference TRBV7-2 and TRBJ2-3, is GAGVSQSPSNKVTEKGKDVELRCDPISGHTALYWYRQSLGQGLEFLIYFQGNSAPDKSGLPSDRFSAERTGGSVSTLTIQRTQQEDSAVYLCASRFGGGAGKDTQYFGPGTRLTVL.

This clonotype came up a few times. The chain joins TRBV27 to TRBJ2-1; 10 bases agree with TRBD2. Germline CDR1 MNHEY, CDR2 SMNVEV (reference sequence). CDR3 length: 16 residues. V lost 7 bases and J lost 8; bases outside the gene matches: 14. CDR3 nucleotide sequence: TGTGCCAGCACGCCAACCGCTAGCGGGGGTGGAGATGAGCAGTTCTTC. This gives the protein CASTPTASGGGDEQFF.

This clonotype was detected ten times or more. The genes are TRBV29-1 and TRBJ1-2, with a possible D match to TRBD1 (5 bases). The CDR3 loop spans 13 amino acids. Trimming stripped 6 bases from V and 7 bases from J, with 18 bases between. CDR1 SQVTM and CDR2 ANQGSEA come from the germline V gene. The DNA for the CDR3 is TGCAGCGTCTCTTCATCCAGGGTCCTTGGCTACACCTTC. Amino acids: CSVSSSRVLGYTF.

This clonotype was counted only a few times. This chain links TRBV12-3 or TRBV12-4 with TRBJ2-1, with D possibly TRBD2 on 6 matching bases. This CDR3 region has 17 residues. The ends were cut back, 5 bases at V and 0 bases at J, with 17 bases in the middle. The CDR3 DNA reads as TGTGCCAGCAGTGGGTCGCACGCGGGAAGCTCCTACAATGAGCAGTTCTTC. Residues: CASSGSHAGSSYNEQFF.

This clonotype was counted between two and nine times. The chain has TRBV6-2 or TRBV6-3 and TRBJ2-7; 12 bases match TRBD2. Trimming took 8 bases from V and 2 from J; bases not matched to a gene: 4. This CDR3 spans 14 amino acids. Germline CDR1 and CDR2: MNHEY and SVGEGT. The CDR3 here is CASGRLAGAYEQYF. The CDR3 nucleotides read TGTGCCAGCGGCAGACTAGCGGGAGCCTACGAGCAGTACTTC.

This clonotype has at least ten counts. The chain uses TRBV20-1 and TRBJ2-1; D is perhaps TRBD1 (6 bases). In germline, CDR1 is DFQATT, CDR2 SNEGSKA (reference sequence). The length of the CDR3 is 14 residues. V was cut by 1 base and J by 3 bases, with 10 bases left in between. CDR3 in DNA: TGCAGTGCTAGAGGGCAGGGACACTACAATGAGCAGTTCTTC. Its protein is CSARGQGHYNEQFF.

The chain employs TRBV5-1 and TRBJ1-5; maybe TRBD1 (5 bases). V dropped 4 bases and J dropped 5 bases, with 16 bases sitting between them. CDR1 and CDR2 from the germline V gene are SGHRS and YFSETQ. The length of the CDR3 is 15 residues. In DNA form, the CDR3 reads TGCGCCAGCAGCCTGACGGGACTTAGGGATCAGCCCCAGCATTTT. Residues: CASSLTGLRDQPQHF.

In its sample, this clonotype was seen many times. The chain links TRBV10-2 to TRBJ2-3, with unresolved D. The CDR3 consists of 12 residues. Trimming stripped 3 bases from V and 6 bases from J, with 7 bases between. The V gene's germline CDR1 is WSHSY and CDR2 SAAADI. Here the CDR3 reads CASSDMSDTQYF. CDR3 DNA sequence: TGCGCCAGCAGTGATATGTCGGATACGCAGTATTTT.

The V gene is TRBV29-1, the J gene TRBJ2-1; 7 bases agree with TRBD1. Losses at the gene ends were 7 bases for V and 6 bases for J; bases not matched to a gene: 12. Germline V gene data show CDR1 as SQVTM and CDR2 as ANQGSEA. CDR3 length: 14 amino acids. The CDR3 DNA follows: TGCAGCGCGATACAGGGGAGTAAGCCCAATGAGCAGTTCTTC. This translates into CSAIQGSKPNEQFF.

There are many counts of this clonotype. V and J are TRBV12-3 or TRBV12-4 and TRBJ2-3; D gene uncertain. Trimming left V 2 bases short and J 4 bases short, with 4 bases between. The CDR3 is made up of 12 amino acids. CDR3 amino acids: CASSLFPDTQYF. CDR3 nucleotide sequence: TGTGCCAGCAGTTTATTTCCAGATACGCAGTATTTT.

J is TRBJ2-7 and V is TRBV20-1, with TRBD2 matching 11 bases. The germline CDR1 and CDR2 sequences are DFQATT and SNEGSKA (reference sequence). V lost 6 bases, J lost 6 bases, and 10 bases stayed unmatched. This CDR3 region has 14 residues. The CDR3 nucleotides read TGCAGTGCAATAGCGGGAGGGCCGTTGGGCGAGCAGTACTTC. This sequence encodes CSAIAGGPLGEQYF.

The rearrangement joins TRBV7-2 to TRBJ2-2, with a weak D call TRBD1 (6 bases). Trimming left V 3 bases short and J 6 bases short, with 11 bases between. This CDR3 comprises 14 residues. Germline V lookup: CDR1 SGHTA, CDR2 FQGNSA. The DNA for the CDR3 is TGTGCCAGCAGCTTGACCGAGGGGGCCGGGGAGCTGTTTTTT. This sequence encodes CASSLTEGAGELFF.

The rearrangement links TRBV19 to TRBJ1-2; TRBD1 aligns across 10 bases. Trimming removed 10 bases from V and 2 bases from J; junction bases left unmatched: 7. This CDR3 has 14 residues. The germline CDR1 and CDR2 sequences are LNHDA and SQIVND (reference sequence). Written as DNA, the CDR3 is TGTGCCACCCTACCGGGACAGGGGAACTATGGCTACACCTTC. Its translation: CATLPGQGNYGYTF.

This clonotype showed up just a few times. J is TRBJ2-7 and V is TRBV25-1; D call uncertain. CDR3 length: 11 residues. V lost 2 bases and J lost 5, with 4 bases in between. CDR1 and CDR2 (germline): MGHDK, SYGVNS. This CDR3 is CASSENHEQYF. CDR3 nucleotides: TGTGCCAGCAGTGAAAATCACGAGCAGTACTTC.

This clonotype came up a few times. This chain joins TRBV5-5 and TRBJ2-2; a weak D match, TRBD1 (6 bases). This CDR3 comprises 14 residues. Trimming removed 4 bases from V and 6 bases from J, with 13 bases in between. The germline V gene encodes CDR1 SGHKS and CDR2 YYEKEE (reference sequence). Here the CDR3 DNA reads TGTGCCAGCAGCCCGGACAGAGGGTCCGGGGAGCTGTTTTTT. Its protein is CASSPDRGSGELFF.

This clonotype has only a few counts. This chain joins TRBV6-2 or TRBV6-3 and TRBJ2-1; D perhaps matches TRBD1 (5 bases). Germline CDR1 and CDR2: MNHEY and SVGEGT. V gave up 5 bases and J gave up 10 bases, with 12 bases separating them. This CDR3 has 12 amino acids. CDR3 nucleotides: TGTGCCAGCAGTAAGTTCCGGACAGAGCAGTTCTTC. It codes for CASSKFRTEQFF.

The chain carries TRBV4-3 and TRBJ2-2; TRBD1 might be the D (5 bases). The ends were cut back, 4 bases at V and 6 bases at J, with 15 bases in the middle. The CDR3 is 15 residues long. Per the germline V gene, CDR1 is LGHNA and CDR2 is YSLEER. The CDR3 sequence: CASSRRLVGAGELFF. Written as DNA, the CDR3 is TGCGCCAGCAGCCGGCGACTCGTAGGGGCCGGGGAGCTGTTTTTT.

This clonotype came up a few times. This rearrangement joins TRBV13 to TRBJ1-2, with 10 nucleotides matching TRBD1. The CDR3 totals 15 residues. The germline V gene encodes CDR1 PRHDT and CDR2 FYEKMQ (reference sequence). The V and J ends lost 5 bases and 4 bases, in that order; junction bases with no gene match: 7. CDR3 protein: CASSTWTGGGYGYTF. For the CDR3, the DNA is TGTGCCAGCAGCACGTGGACAGGGGGTGGCTATGGCTACACCTTC.

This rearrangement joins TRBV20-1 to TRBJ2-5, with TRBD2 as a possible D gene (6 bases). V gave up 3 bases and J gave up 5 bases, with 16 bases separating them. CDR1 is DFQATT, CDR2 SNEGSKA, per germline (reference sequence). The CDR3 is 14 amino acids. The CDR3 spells CSASGRGLEETQYF. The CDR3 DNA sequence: TGCAGTGCTAGCGGGAGAGGCCTGGAGGAGACCCAGTACTTC.

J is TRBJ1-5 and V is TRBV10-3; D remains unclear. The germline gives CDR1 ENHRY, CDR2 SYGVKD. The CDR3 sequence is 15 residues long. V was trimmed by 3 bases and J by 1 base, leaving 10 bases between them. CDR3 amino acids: CAISEGEYSNQPQHF. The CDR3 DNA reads TGTGCCATCAGTGAAGGAGAGTACAGCAATCAGCCCCAGCATTTT.

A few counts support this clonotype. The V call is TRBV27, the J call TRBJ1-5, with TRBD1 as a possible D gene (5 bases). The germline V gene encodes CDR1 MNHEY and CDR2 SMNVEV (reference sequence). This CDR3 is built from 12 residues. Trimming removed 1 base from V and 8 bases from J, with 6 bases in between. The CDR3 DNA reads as TGTGCCAGCAGTTTATTAGGGGAGCCCCAGCATTTT. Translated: CASSLLGEPQHF.

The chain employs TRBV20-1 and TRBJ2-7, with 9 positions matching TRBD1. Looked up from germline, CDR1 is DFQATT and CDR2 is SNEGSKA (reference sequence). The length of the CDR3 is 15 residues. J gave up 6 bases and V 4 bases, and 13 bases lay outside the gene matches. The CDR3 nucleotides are TGCAGTGCTAAGGCTCCGGACAGGGGCGCGTTCGAGCAGTACTTC. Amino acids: CSAKAPDRGAFEQYF.